The 31 T cell receptor beta chains below all came from one sample that was sequenced in a study of OX40 agonist ivuxolimab in advanced cancers. Sequenced by immunoSEQ multiplex PCR; TCRdb stores in-frame clones only, minus some. The sample carries 35,000 to 50,000 clones, about 81% recorded once. This material consisted of CD4+ or CD8+ T cells sorted from blood, taken in a trial of the OX40 agonist ivuxolimab. These receptors all stem from an adult with an advanced solid tumor such as melanoma, head and neck, liver or kidney cancer.

The chain has TRBV18 and TRBJ2-7; TRBD2 matches at 10 bases. V trimming: 1 base; J trimming: 0 bases; junction bases outside the gene matches: 3. Germline V gene data show CDR1 as KGHSH and CDR2 as LQKENI. The CDR3 is 16 amino acids. The CDR3 sequence: CASSPQGTSDSYEQYV. In DNA form, the CDR3 reads TGTGCCAGCTCACCACAAGGGACTAGCGACTCCTACGAGCAGTACGTC.

This chain connects TRBV18 to TRBJ2-1, with 8 bases that match TRBD2. Germline V gene data show CDR1 as KGHSH and CDR2 as LQKENI. V lost 3 bases, J lost 3 bases, and 4 bases stayed unmatched. The CDR3 runs to 15 residues. CDR3 DNA sequence: TGTGCCAGCTCACCCGGGACTAGGATCTACAATGAGCAGTTCTTC. Translation gives CASSPGTRIYNEQFF.

This clone has just a few counts. The gene calls are TRBV6-5 and TRBJ1-5; TRBD1 might be the D (5 bases). In germline, CDR1 is MNHEY, CDR2 SVGAGI. CDR3 length: 15 residues. V was shortened by 0 bases and J by 3 bases, with 9 bases between the two germline ends. CDR3 in DNA: TGTGCCAGCAGTTACTCTGACAGTGTCAATCAGCCCCAGCATTTT. Its protein is CASSYSDSVNQPQHF.

DNA of the CDR3: TGTGCCAGCAGTGACCCAAGGGTCCCCAGGGGACCGTTCGAGTGCACAGATACGCAGTATTTT. Translating gives CASSDPRVPRGPFECTDTQYF. The chain joins TRBV6-4 to TRBJ2-3; possibly TRBD1 for D (6 bases). The length of the CDR3 is 21 residues. V lost 2 bases and J lost 1, with 28 bases in between. CDR1 is MRHNA and CDR2 is SNTAGT in the germline V gene.

The J gene is TRBJ1-1, the V gene TRBV9, with TRBD1 as a possible D gene (5 bases). Germline V CDR1 and CDR2: SGDLS, YYNGEE. This CDR3 has 13 amino acids. Trimming took 5 bases from V and 1 from J, leaving 9 bases between them. This chain's CDR3 is CASSLQGNTEAFF. The CDR3 bases are TGTGCCAGCAGTCTCCAGGGGAACACTGAAGCTTTCTTT.

Concerning this clone itself: The junction and the germline gene differ at one end; a read error may be behind it. The chain employs TRBV7-7 and TRBJ2-3, with a possible D match to TRBD2 (5 bases). CDR3 size: 16 residues. CDR1 is SSHAT and CDR2 is FNYEAQ in the germline V gene (reference sequence). The CDR3 spells CASSLGGNWQADTQYF. The CDR3 DNA reads TGTGCTAGCAGCTTAGGAGGCAACTGGCAGGCAGATACGCAGTATTTT.

This chain joins TRBV9 and TRBJ2-5; 7 bases fit TRBD2. Per the germline V gene, CDR1 is SGDLS and CDR2 is YYNGEE. This CDR3 comprises 17 residues. V lost 1 base, J lost 1 base, and 10 bases stayed unmatched. Here the CDR3 reads CASSVSPTGGSQETQYF. CDR3 sequence (DNA): TGTGCCAGCAGCGTATCCCCCACCGGGGGGTCCCAAGAGACCCAGTACTTC.

This clone was picked up a small number of times. The gene calls are TRBV7-6 and TRBJ2-1, with 11 bases fitting TRBD2. Germline-derived CDR1 and CDR2 are SGHVS and FNYEAQ. The CDR3 is 15 residues long. V shed 0 bases, J shed 6 bases, and the junction held 1 base outside the gene matches. The CDR3 DNA follows: TGTGCCAGCAGCTTAGCCGGGACTAGCGGCAATGAGCAGTTCTTC. Translated: CASSLAGTSGNEQFF.

The rearrangement links TRBV7-2 to TRBJ2-1; 7 nucleotides agree with TRBD2. With V trimmed by 1 base and J by 4 bases, 7 bases remained unmatched. The CDR3 runs 16 residues. Germline V gene data show CDR1 as SGHTA and CDR2 as FQGNSA. The CDR3 region is CASSLVGTIRYNEQFF. In DNA, the CDR3 is TGTGCCAGCAGCTTAGTCGGGACTATCCGATACAATGAGCAGTTCTTC.

This chain links TRBV5-6 with TRBJ2-3; D gene unclear. The CDR3 is made up of 14 amino acids. Trimming took off 0 bases at V and 2 bases at J, with 7 bases between the two ends. Germline lookup yields CDR1 SGHDT and CDR2 YYEEEE. CDR3 bases: TGTGCCAGCAGCTTGGTACGGGTCACAGATACGCAGTATTTT. Residues: CASSLVRVTDTQYF.

The V and J genes are TRBV5-6 and TRBJ2-7, with D tentatively TRBD1 (5 bases). Germline V gene data show CDR1 as SGHDT and CDR2 as YYEEEE. Trimming removed 7 bases at V and 4 bases at J, with 18 bases between. This CDR3 contains 14 residues. The CDR3 is CASGQGRLSYEQYV. The CDR3 bases are TGTGCCAGCGGCCAGGGTAGACTTTCTTACGAGCAGTACGTC.

The chain combines TRBV7-9 with TRBJ1-1; 10 positions match TRBD1. Germline trimming cut 5 bases from V and 11 bases from J; bases unmatched to any gene: 14. The CDR3 is made up of 15 amino acids. CDR1 and CDR2 (germline): SEHNR, FQNEAQ (reference sequence). This chain's CDR3 is CASSHQYGTGALAFF. The CDR3, as DNA: TGTGCCAGCAGCCATCAATACGGGACAGGGGCCCTCGCTTTCTTT.

The J gene is TRBJ1-5, the V gene TRBV10-3, with 11 bases that match TRBD1. Looked up from germline, CDR1 is ENHRY and CDR2 is SYGVKD. After removal of 4 bases from V and 4 bases from J, the junction contained 3 bases not matched to a gene. There are 15 residues in the CDR3. The CDR3 DNA reads TGTGCCATCAGTGGCGGACAGGGGGCGAATCAGCCCCAGCATTTT. It is translated as CAISGGQGANQPQHF.

The genes are TRBV5-1 and TRBJ2-7, with 9 positions matching TRBD1. In germline, CDR1 is SGHRS, CDR2 YFSETQ. The J segment lost 1 base and the V segment lost 1 base, leaving 3 bases of the junction unmatched. This CDR3 region has 15 residues. CDR3: CASSLSTGGSYEQYF. The CDR3 DNA sequence: TGCGCCAGCAGCTTGTCGACAGGGGGATCCTACGAGCAGTACTTC.

This clone was detected only once. This chain uses TRBV2 with TRBJ2-1, with D tentatively TRBD1 (7 bases). V shed 2 bases and J shed 4 bases, with 27 bases lying between them. Germline V CDR1 and CDR2: SNHLY, FYNNEI. The CDR3 length is 20 residues. CDR3 nucleotides: TGTGCCAGCAGTGAAAAAAGAAAGGGGGCAGGGAGGTGGGTTTACAATGAGCAGTTCTTC. This encodes CASSEKRKGAGRWVYNEQFF.

V is TRBV9 and J is TRBJ2-2; 14 bases map to TRBD2. CDR1 SGDLS and CDR2 YYNGEE come from the germline V gene. The trim removed 4 bases at V and 7 bases at J, leaving 6 bases unmatched. The CDR3 has 16 residues. Written as DNA, the CDR3 is TGTGCCAGCAGCTCAAGACTAGCGGGAGGGGGCGGGGAGCTGTTTTTT. Protein sequence: CASSSRLAGGGGELFF.

The genes are TRBV6-6 and TRBJ2-3, with D unresolved. Trimming pared 5 bases from V and 5 bases from J, leaving 8 bases between. This CDR3 spans 12 amino acids. Germline V CDR1 and CDR2: MNHNY, SVGAGI (reference sequence). The CDR3 protein is CASSPFVDTQYF. CDR3 DNA sequence: TGTGCCAGCAGTCCCTTCGTAGATACGCAGTATTTT.

The V gene is TRBV2, the J gene TRBJ2-7; D is undetermined. V gave up 2 bases and J gave up 6 bases, with 11 bases separating them. The CDR3 has 13 amino acids. Germline lookup yields CDR1 SNHLY and CDR2 FYNNEI. Written as DNA, the CDR3 is TGTGCCAGCAGTGAAAGGCGTATGTCCGAGCAGTACTTC. Amino acids: CASSERRMSEQYF.

The chain couples TRBV11-2 to TRBJ1-1; no firm D call. The CDR3 is 15 amino acids. Trimming removed 0 bases at V and 6 bases at J, with 14 bases between. Germline assignment: CDR1 SGHAT and CDR2 FQNNGV. CDR3: CASSLEAGSVAEAFF. CDR3 nucleotide sequence: TGTGCCAGCAGCTTAGAAGCAGGTTCGGTGGCTGAAGCTTTCTTT. The whole variable domain, remainder taken from reference TRBV11-2 and TRBJ1-1, is EAGVAQSPRYKIIEKRQSVAFWCNPISGHATLYWYQQILGQGPKLLIQFQNNGVVDDSQLPKDRFSAERLKGVDSTLKIQPAKLEDSAVYLCASSLEAGSVAEAFFGQGTRLTVV.

This clone was seen only a few times. V is TRBV5-1 and J is TRBJ2-3; 14 nucleotides line up with TRBD2. V shed 0 bases and J 5 bases; nucleotides not matched to a gene: 8. Germline V gene sequence: CDR1 SGHRS, CDR2 YFSETQ. The CDR3 extends over 18 amino acids. In DNA form, the CDR3 reads TGCGCCAGCAGCTTGGGGACTAGCGGGAGGCCCGGTCAAGATACGCAGTATTTT. Its protein is CASSLGTSGRPGQDTQYF.

The rearrangement uses TRBV27 and TRBJ2-3, with D possibly matching TRBD2 (7 bases). The CDR3 is 15 amino acids. V was trimmed by 3 bases and J by 7 bases, leaving 17 bases between them. Looked up from germline, CDR1 is MNHEY and CDR2 is SMNVEV (reference sequence). The CDR3 coding sequence is TGTGCCAGCAGTTTCGGGGGGCCTTCGGGACATACGCAGTATTTT. Amino acids: CASSFGGPSGHTQYF.

The DNA for the CDR3 is TGTGCCACCGCCACGACATCGAACACCGGGGAGCTGTTTTTT. This gives the protein CATATTSNTGELFF. The rearrangement joins TRBV10-3 to TRBJ2-2; no firm D call. Germline V gene data show CDR1 as ENHRY and CDR2 as SYGVKD. The CDR3 contains 14 residues. V dropped 10 bases and J dropped 0 bases, with 12 bases sitting between them.

This sequence joins TRBV5-1 and TRBJ2-1; 7 nucleotides match TRBD1. The V gene end was trimmed by 1 base and the J gene end by 6 bases; junction bases not matched to a gene: 4. There are 14 residues in the CDR3. The germline V gene encodes CDR1 SGHRS and CDR2 YFSETQ. The CDR3 region has the DNA TGCGCCAGCAGCTTGAGTCCAGGGGGCAATGAGCAGTTCTTC. This gives the protein CASSLSPGGNEQFF.

The chain links TRBV23-1 to TRBJ2-1, with a possible D match to TRBD1 (5 bases). Being an ORF, TRBV23-1 has a function that is uncertain. This CDR3 has 15 residues. V dropped 0 bases and J dropped 7 bases, with 13 bases sitting between them. DNA of the CDR3: TGCGCCAGCAGTCAATCAGCCAGGGTAAGGAATGAGCAGTTCTTC. Its translation is CASSQSARVRNEQFF.

This clone showed up just once. The CDR3 sequence is CASSLGASGETQYF. CDR3 DNA: TGTGCCAGCAGCTTAGGGGCCTCGGGAGAGACCCAGTACTTC. V usage is TRBV7-9 and J usage is TRBJ2-5; D gene unclear. Trimming left V 1 base short and J 4 bases short, with 10 bases between. CDR1 and CDR2 from the germline V gene are SEHNR and FQNEAQ (reference sequence). This CDR3 region has 14 residues. Looking up the rest from reference TRBV7-9 and TRBJ2-5 gives the full variable domain: DTGVSQNPRHKITKRGQNVTFRCDPISEHNRLYWYRQTLGQGPEFLTYFQNEAQLEKSRLLSDRFSAERPKGSFSTLEIQRTEQGDSAMYLCASSLGASGETQYFGPGTRLLVL.

This chain links TRBV9 with TRBJ2-3; 7 bases fit TRBD1. The CDR3 runs to 15 residues. After removal of 4 bases from V and 0 bases from J, the junction contained 5 bases not matched to a gene. Per the germline V gene, CDR1 is SGDLS and CDR2 is YYNGEE. The CDR3 sequence: CASSRATGSTDTQYF. CDR3 DNA sequence: TGTGCCAGCAGCCGGGCGACAGGGAGCACAGATACGCAGTATTTT.

The chain employs TRBV7-2 and TRBJ1-5; no clear D. CDR1 is SGHTA, CDR2 FQGNSA, per germline. The V gene lost 1 base and the J gene lost 3 bases, with 4 bases spanning the gap. The CDR3 has 13 amino acids. CDR3 DNA: TGTGCCAGCAGCTTAGACTACAATCAGCCCCAGCATTTT. Translation: CASSLDYNQPQHF.

This sequence joins TRBV5-6 and TRBJ2-3; the D gene is possibly TRBD1 (5 bases). Trimming removed 5 bases at V and 6 bases at J, with 22 bases between. Germline CDR1 reads SGHDT; CDR2 reads YYEEEE. The CDR3 has 16 amino acids. The CDR3 sequence is CASSQGSLYISDTQYF. Written as DNA, the CDR3 is TGTGCCAGCAGTCAGGGTAGCCTATACATCTCGGATACGCAGTATTTT.

The rearrangement uses TRBV7-2 and TRBJ2-4; 7 positions match TRBD1. The junction had 5 bases not matched to a gene; V was cut back by 8 bases and J by 1 base. The CDR3 spans 14 residues. CDR1 SGHTA and CDR2 FQGNSA come from the germline V gene. The CDR3 DNA sequence: TGTGCCAGCTCCCAGGGGGTGGCCAAAAACATTCAGTACTTC. It yields the protein CASSQGVAKNIQYF.

In this sample, this clone turned up once. The chain employs TRBV7-2 and TRBJ1-5; D gene ambiguous. The germline V gene encodes CDR1 SGHTA and CDR2 FQGNSA. The CDR3 runs 16 residues. Trimming shortened V by 2 bases and J by 1 base, and 12 bases separated the two germline ends. The CDR3 DNA sequence: TGTGCCAGCAGCTTAATGGTATCCGGCAGCAATCAGCCCCAGCATTTT. This gives the protein CASSLMVSGSNQPQHF.

The chain links TRBV18 to TRBJ1-2; TRBD1 might be the D (6 bases). The CDR3 spans 12 residues. Germline V CDR1 and CDR2: KGHSH, LQKENI. The V end was cut by 8 bases, the J end by 4 bases, with 11 bases between. The CDR3 coding sequence is TGTGCCAGCGCATTGGACAGCTATGGCTACACCTTC. This codes for CASALDSYGYTF. Drawing the rest from reference TRBV18 and TRBJ1-2, the complete variable domain is NAGVMQNPRHLVRRRGQEARLRCSPMKGHSHVYWYRQLPEEGLKFMVYLQKENIIDESGMPKERFSAEFPKEGPSILRIQQVVRGDSAAYFCASALDSYGYTFGSGTRLTVV.